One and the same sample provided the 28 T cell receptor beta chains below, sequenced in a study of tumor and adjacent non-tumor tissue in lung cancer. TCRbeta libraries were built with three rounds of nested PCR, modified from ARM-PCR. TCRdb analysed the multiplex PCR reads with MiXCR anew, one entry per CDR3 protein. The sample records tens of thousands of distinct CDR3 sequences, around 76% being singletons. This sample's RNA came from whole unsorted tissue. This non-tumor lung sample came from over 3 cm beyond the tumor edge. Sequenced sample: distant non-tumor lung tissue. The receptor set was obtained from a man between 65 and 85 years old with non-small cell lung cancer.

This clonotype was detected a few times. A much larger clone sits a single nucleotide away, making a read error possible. CDR3 loop: CASSNRLYAGELFF. The CDR3 DNA reads TGTGCCAGCAGTAACAGGCTTTACGCCGGGGAGCTGTTTTTT. The chain joins TRBV6-1 to TRBJ2-2; D might be TRBD1 (5 bases). Germline V gene data show CDR1 as MNHNS and CDR2 as SASEGT. The CDR3 extends over 14 amino acids. The ends were cut back, 5 bases at V and 6 bases at J, with 13 bases in the middle.

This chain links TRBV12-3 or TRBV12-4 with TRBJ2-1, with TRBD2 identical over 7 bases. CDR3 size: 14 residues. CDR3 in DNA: TGTATCAGCACTGAGAGCGGGACCTACAATGAGCAGTTCTTC. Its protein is CISTESGTYNEQFF.

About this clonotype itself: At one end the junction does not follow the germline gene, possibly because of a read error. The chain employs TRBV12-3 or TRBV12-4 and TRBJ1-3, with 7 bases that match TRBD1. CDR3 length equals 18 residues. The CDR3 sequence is CASSRPGTVICSGNTINF. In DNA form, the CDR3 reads TGTGCCAGCAGTCGTCCCGGGACAGTGATCTGCTCTGGAAACACCATAAATTTT.

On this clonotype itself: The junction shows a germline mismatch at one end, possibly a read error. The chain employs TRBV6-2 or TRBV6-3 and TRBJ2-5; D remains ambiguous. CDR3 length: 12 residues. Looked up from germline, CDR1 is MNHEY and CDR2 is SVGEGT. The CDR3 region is CASSSQPKTQSF. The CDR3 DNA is TGTGCCAGCAGTTCCCAACCTAAGACCCAGTCCTTC.

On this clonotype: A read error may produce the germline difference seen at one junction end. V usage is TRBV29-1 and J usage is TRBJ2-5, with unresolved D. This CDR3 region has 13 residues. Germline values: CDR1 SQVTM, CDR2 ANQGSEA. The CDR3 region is CSVFDRFQEIQYF. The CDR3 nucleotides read TGCAGCGTGTTCGATAGGTTCCAAGAGATCCAGTACTTC.

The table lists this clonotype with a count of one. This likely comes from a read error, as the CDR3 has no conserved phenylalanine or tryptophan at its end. In DNA, the CDR3 is TGTGCCAGCAGCCCCCCGGTTCAAGTAGACATTCAGTACTTA. Amino acids: CASSPPVQVDIQYL. The chain recombines TRBV11-2 with TRBJ2-4; D unclear. Germline loops: CDR1 SGHAT, CDR2 FQNNGV. The CDR3 covers 14 residues. V was pared by 5 bases and J by 8 bases, with 16 bases between.

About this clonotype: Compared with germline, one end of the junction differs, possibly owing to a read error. The CDR3 loop reads CASLDTLVNTDAFF. As DNA, the CDR3 is TGTGCCAGCTTGGATACGTTGGTTAACACTGATGCTTTCTTT. The chain links TRBV6-2 or TRBV6-3 to TRBJ1-1; no definite D call. Germline-derived CDR1 and CDR2 are MNHEY and SVGEGT. CDR3 length equals 14 residues.

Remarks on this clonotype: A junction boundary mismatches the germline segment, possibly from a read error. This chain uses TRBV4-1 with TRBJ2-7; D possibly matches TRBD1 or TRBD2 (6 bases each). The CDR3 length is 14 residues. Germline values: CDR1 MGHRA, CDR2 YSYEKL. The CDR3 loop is CASRQGGGSEEHYF. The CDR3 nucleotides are TGCGCCAGCAGACAAGGAGGGGGTTCTGAAGAGCACTATTTC.

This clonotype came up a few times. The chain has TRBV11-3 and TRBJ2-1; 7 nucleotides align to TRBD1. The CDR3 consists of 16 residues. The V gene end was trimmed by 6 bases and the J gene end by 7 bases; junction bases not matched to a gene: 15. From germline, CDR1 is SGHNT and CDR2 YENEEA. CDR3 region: CASSKILGTEQNEQFF. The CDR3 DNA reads TGTGCCAGCAGTAAAATACTAGGGACAGAACAAAATGAGCAGTTCTTC.

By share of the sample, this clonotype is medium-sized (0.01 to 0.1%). The CDR3 sequence: CASSLGFRGFYEQYF. Here the CDR3 DNA reads TGTGCCAGCAGCTTGGGATTTCGGGGATTCTACGAGCAGTACTTC. V and J are TRBV5-6 and TRBJ2-7; D is perhaps TRBD2 (5 bases). Germline V gene data show CDR1 as SGHDT and CDR2 as YYEEEE. This CDR3 has 15 residues. Trimming left V 0 bases short and J 3 bases short, with 13 bases between.

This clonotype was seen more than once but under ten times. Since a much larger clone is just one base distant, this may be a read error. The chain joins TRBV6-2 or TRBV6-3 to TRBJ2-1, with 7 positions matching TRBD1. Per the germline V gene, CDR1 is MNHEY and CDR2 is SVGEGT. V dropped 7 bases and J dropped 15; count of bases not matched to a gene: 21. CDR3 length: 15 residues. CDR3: CASTDGQDRGSNLFF. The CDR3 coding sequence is TGTGCCAGCACCGACGGACAGGATAGAGGCTCTAATCTGTTCTTC.

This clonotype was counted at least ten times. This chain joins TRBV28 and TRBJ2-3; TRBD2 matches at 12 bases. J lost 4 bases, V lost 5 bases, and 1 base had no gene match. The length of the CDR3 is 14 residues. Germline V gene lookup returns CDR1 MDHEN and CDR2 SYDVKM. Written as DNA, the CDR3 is TGTGCCAGCAGTGCTAGCGGGGGGGCAGATACGCAGTATTTT. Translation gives CASSASGGADTQYF.

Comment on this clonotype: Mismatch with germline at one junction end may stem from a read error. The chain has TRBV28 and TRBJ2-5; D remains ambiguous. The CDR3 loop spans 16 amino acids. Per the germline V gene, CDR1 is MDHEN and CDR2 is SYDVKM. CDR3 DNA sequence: TGTACCAGCAGTTTTAATATCTACCGTGCCGTAGAGACCCAGTACTTC. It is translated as CTSSFNIYRAVETQYF.

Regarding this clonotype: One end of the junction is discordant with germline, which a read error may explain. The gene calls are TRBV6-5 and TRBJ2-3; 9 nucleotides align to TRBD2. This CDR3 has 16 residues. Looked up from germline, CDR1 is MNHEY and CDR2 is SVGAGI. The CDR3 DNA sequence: TGTGCCAACAGTTCTCGAGCGGGGGGAGGCATAGATACGCAGTATTTT. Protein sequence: CANSSRAGGGIDTQYF.

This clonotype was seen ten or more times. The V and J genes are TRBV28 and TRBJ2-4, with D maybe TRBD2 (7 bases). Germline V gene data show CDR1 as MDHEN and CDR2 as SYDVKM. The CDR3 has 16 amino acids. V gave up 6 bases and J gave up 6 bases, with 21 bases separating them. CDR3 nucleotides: TGTGCCAGCAGCCTATTTCGGGGGGCGATTTCAAACATTCAGTACTTC. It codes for CASSLFRGAISNIQYF.

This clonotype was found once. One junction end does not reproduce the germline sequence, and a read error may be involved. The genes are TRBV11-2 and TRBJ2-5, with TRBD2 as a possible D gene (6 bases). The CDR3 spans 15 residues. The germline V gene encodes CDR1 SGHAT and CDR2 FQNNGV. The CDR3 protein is CASSLTRTRRETQYF. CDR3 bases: TGTGCCAGCAGCTTAACTAGGACCCGGAGGGAGACTCAGTACTTC.

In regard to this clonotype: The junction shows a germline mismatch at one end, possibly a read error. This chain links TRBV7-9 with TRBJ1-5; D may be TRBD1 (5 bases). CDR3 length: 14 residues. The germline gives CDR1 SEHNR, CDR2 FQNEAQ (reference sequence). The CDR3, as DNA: TGTGTCAGCAGCTCCGGGACGGACAATCAGCCCCAACATTTT. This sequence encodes CVSSSGTDNQPQHF.

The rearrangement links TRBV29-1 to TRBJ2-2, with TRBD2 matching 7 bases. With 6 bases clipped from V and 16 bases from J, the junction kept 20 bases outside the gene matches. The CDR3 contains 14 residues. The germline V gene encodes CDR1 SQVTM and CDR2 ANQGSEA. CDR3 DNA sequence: TGCAGCGTGAGGCGGGGACTATCTACCGGGGACCCGTTTTTT. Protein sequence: CSVRRGLSTGDPFF.

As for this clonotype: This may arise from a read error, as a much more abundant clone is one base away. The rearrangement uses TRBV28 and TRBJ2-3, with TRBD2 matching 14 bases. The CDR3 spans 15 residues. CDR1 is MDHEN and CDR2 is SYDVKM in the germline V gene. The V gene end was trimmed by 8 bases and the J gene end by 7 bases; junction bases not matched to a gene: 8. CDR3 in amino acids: CASVGLAGAGNTQYF. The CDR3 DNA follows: TGTGCCAGCGTGGGACTAGCGGGGGCGGGAAATACGCAGTATTTT.

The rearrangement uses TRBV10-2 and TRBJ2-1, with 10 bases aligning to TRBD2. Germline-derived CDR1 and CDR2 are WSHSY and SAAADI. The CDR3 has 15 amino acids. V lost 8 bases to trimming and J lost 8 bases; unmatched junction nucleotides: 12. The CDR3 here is CASYSTASGSYEQFF. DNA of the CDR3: TGCGCCAGCTACTCCACGGCTAGCGGGAGTTATGAGCAGTTCTTC.

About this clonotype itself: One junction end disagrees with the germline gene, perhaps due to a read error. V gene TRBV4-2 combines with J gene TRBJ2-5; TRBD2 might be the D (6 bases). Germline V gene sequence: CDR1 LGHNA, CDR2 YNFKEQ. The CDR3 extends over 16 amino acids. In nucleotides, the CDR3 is TGCGCCAGCAGCCAGGCGCAACGGGACTCCCAAGAGACCCAGTACTTC. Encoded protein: CASSQAQRDSQETQYF.

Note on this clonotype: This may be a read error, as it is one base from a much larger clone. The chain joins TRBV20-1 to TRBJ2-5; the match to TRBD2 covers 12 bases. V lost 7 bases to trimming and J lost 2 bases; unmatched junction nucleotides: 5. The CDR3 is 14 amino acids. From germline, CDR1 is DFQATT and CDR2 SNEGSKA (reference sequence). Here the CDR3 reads CSVTSGRPQETQYF. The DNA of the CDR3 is TGCAGTGTTACTAGCGGGAGGCCTCAAGAGACCCAGTACTTC.

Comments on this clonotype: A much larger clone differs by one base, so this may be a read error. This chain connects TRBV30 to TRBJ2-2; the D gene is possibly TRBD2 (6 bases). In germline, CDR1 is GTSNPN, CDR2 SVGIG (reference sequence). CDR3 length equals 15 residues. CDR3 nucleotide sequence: TGTACCTGGAGTGTACGGGGAGGAGATACCGGGGAGCTGTTTTTT. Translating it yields CTWSVRGGDTGELFF.

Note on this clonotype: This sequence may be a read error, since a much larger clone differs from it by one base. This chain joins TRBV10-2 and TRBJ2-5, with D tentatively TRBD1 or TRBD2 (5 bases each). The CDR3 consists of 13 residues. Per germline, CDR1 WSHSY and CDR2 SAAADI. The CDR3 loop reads CAGSGTTGGTQYF. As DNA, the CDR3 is TGCGCCGGCAGTGGGACGACGGGTGGGACCCAGTACTTC.

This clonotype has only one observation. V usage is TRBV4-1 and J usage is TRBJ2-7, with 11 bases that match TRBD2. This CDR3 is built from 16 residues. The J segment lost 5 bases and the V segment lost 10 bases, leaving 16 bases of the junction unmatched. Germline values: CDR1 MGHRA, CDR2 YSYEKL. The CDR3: CAITWTLAGEGDEQYF. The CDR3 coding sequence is TGCGCCATCACCTGGACACTAGCGGGAGAGGGGGACGAGCAGTACTTC.

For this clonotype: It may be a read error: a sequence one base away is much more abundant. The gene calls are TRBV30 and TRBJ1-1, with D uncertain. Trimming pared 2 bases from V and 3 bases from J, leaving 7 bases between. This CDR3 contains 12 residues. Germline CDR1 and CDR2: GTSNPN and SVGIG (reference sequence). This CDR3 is CAWSSSYTEAFF. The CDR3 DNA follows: TGTGCCTGGAGTTCTAGTTACACTGAAGCTTTCTTT.

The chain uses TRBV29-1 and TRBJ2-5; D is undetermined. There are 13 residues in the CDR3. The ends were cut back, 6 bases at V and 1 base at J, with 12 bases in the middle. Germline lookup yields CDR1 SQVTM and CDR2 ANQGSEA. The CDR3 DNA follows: TGCAGCGTAGCCGGCAGATCCCAAGAGACCCAGTACTTC. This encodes CSVAGRSQETQYF.

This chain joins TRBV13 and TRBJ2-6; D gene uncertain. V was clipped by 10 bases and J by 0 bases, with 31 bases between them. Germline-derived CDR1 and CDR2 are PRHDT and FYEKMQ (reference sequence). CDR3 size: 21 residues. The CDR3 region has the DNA TGTGCCATCACCTCCCCGGATCAAATTAAGACGCCTAGCTCTGGGGCCAACGTCCTGACTTTC. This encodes CAITSPDQIKTPSSGANVLTF.